This entry concerns a single TCR beta chain. Its matching antigen is unknown. The sample comes from a study of T-cell memory formation after mild COVID-19. Overall study findings and caveats: Some responding clones appeared in pre-infection memory, suggesting cross-reactive memory joined.

TCRdb reprocessed the 5' RACE reads via MiXCR and lists one record per CDR3 protein. In the table there are hundreds of thousands of distinct CDR3 sequences, 25% to 30% of which are singletons. V trimming: 5 bases; J trimming: 2 bases; junction bases outside the gene matches: 8. The CDR3 has 15 residues. CDR1 is SEHNR and CDR2 is FQNEAQ in the germline V gene (reference sequence). What was sequenced was PBMCs or a T cell subset sorted from them (not recorded which). The chain uses TRBV7-9 and TRBJ2-5; TRBD2 matches 7 bases. This clonotype originated in an adult woman who had mild COVID-19 (a few samples of this study predate the infection). Cell type and time point are not known. CDR3 in amino acids: CASSPVLAEQETQYF. The CDR3 DNA reads TGTGCCAGCAGCCCAGTCCTAGCGGAACAAGAGACCCAGTACTTC.